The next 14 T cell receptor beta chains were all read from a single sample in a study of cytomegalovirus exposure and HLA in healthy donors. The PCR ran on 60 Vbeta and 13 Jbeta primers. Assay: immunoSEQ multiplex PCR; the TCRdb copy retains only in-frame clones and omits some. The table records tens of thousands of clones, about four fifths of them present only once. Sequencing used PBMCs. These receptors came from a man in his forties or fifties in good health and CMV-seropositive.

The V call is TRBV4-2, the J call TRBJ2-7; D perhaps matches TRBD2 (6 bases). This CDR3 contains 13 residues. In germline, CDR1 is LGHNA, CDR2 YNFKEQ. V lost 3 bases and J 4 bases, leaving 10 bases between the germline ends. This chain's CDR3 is CASSQAGQYEQYF. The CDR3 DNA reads TGTGCCAGCAGCCAGGCGGGGCAATACGAGCAGTACTTC.

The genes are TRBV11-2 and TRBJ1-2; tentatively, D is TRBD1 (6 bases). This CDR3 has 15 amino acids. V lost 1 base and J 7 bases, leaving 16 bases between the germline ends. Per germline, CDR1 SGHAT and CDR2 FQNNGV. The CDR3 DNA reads TGTGCCAGCAGCTTAGGCCCAGGGGCGCGCTTTGGCTACACCTTC. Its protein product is CASSLGPGARFGYTF.

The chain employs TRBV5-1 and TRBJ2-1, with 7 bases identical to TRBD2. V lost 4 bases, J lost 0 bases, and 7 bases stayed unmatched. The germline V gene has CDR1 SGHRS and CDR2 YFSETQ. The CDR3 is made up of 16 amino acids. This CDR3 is CASSLPSGSSYNEQFF. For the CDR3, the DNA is TGCGCCAGCAGCCTTCCTAGCGGTAGCTCCTACAATGAGCAGTTCTTC.

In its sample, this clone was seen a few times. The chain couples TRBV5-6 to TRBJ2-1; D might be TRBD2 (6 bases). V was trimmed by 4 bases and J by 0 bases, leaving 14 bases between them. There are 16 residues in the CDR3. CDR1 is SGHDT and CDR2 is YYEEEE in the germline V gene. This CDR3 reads CASSPGLTSSYNEQFF. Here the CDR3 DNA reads TGTGCCAGCAGCCCGGGACTTACCAGCTCCTACAATGAGCAGTTCTTC.

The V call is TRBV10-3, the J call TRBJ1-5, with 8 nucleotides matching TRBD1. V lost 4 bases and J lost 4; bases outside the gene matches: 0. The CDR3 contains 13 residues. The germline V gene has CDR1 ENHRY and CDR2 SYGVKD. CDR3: CAISGQGNQPQHF. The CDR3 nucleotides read TGTGCCATCAGTGGACAGGGGAATCAGCCCCAGCATTTT.

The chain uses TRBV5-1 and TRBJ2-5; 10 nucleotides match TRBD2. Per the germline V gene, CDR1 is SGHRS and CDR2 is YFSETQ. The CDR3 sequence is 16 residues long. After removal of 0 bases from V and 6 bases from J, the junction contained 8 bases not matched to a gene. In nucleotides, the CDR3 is TGCGCCAGCAGCTTGGAACTAGCGGGAAATGGACAGACCCAGTACTTC. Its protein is CASSLELAGNGQTQYF. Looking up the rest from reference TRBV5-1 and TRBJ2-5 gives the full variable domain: KAGVTQTPRYLIKTRGQQVTLSCSPISGHRSVSWYQQTPGQGLQFLFEYFSETQRNKGNFPGRFSGRQFSNSRSEMNVSTLELGDSALYLCASSLELAGNGQTQYFGPGTRLLVL.

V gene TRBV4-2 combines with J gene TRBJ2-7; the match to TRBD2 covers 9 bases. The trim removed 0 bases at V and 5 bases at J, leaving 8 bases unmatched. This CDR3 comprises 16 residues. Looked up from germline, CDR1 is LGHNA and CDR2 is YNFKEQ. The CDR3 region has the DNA TGTGCCAGCAGCCAAGAGGGGGTAGCGGGAGTCCACGAGCAGTACTTC. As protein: CASSQEGVAGVHEQYF.

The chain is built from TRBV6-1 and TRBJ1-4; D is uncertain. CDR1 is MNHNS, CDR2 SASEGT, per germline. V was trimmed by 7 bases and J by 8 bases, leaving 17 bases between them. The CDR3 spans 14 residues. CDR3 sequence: CASNRRAPREKLFF. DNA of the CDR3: TGTGCCAGCAATCGGAGGGCCCCCCGGGAAAAACTGTTTTTT.

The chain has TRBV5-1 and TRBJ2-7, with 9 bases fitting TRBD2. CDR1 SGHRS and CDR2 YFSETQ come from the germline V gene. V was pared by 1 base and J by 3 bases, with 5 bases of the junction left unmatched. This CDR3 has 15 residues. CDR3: CASSLRLAEFYEQYF. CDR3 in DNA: TGCGCCAGCAGCTTGAGACTAGCGGAGTTCTACGAGCAGTACTTC.

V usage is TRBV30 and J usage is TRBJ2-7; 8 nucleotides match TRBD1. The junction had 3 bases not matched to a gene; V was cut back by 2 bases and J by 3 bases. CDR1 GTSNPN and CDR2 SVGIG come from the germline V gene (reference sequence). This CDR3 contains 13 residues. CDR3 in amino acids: CAWSLDRVYEQYF. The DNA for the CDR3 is TGTGCCTGGAGTCTGGACAGGGTCTACGAGCAGTACTTC.

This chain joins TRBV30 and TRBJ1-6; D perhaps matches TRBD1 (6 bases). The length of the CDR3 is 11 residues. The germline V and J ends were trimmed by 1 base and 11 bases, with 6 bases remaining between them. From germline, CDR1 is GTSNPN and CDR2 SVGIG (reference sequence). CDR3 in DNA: TGTGCCTGGAGTGAGGGGGCACCCCTCCACTTT. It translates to CAWSEGAPLHF.

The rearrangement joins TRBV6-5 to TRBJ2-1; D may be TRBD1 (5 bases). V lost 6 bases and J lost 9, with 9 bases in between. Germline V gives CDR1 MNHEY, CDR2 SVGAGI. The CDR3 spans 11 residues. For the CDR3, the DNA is TGTGCCAGCAGGGGGCTTGGTGAGCAGTTCTTC. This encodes CASRGLGEQFF.

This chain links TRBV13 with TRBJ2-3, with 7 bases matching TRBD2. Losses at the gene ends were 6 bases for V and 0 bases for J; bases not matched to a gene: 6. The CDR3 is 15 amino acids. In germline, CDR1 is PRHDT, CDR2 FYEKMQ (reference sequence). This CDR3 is CASRPVAGSTDTQYF. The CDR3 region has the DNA TGTGCCAGCAGACCTGTAGCGGGTAGCACAGATACGCAGTATTTT.

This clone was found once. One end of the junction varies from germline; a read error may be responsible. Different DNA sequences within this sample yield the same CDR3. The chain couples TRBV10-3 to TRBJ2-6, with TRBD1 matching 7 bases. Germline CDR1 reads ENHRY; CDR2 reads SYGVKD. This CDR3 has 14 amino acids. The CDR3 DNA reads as TGTGCCATCAGTGTATTGAAGGGGGCCAACGGCCTGACTTTC. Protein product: CAISVLKGANGLTF.